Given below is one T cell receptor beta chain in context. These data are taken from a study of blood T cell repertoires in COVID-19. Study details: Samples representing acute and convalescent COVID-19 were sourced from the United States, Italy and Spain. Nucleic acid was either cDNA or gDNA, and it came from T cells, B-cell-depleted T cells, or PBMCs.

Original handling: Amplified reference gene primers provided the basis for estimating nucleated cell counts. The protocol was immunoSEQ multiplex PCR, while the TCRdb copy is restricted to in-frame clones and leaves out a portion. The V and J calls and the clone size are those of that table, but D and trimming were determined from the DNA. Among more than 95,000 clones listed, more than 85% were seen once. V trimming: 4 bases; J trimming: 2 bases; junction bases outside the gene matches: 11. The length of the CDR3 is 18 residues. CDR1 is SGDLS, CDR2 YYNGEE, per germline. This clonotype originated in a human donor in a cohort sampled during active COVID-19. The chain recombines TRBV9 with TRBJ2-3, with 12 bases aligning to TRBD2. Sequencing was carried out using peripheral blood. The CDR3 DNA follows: TGTGCCAGCAGCTTCAAGACTAGCGGGGGAGCTCACACAGATACGCAGTATTTT. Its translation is CASSFKTSGGAHTDTQYF.